These 28 T cell receptor beta chains were sequenced from one sample in a study of regulatory T cells in long-lasting Graves disease. Arm-PCR with iRepertoire HTBI primers amplified the CDR3 regions for these TCR beta libraries. TCRdb processed the multiplex PCR reads anew with MiXCR; each CDR3 protein has one entry. The sample yields approximately 300,000 distinct CDR3 sequences, about 20% seen once. Time point denoted: newly diagnosed GD, antithyroid drugs for less than 3 months. Scientists built the TCR library using RNA that was extracted from PBMCs. This specimen consisted of peripheral blood mononuclear cells (PBMCs), obtained at new diagnosis, from a patient treated with antithyroid drugs. These receptors originate from a female donor with Graves disease.

There are many counts of this clonotype. The chain combines TRBV20-1 with TRBJ2-7, with D possibly matching TRBD1 (6 bases). V lost 3 bases to trimming and J lost 5 bases, with 17 bases between them. Germline V gene lookup returns CDR1 DFQATT and CDR2 SNEGSKA (reference sequence). The CDR3 is 14 amino acids. The CDR3 spells CSARSWAGDHEQYF. The DNA for the CDR3 is TGCAGTGCTAGGTCTTGGGCAGGGGACCACGAGCAGTACTTC.

This clonotype was counted at least ten times. This sequence joins TRBV6-1 and TRBJ2-2, with 8 bases that match TRBD2. This CDR3 region has 13 residues. The ends lost 8 bases at V and 6 bases at J; junction bases unmatched: 5. Germline-derived CDR1 and CDR2 are MNHNS and SASEGT. CDR3: CASPRTSPGELFF. CDR3 nucleotide sequence: TGTGCCAGCCCTCGGACTAGCCCCGGGGAGCTGTTTTTT.

The chain employs TRBV2 and TRBJ2-4; TRBD2 is a possible D gene (7 bases). V lost 7 bases and J 1 base, leaving 17 bases between the germline ends. The CDR3 sequence is 16 residues long. Germline CDR1 SNHLY, CDR2 FYNNEI. The CDR3 sequence: CASTNRGGLAKNIQYF. The DNA of the CDR3 is TGTGCCAGCACCAATAGGGGGGGGCTGGCCAAAAACATTCAGTACTTC.

Remarks on this clonotype: This sequence may be a read error, since a much larger clone differs from it by one base. The chain links TRBV27 to TRBJ2-1; no firm D call. Germline V gives CDR1 MNHEY, CDR2 SMNVEV (reference sequence). The CDR3 is made up of 9 amino acids. Trimming stripped 11 bases from V and 10 bases from J, with 9 bases between. The CDR3 reads CAETDEQFF. DNA for the CDR3: TGTGCCGAGACGGACGAGCAGTTCTTC.

The table lists this clonotype with many counts. J is TRBJ1-1 and V is TRBV12-3 or TRBV12-4; D gene unclear. The CDR3 has 12 amino acids. Trimming took 3 bases from V and 3 from J, leaving 5 bases between them. The CDR3 DNA reads TGTGCCAGCAGTTTTGTGCACACTGAAGCTTTCTTT. It translates to CASSFVHTEAFF.

The rearrangement uses TRBV30 and TRBJ1-1; D call uncertain. The CDR3 spans 13 residues. V lost 1 base, J lost 1 base, and 7 bases lay in between. Germline values: CDR1 GTSNPN, CDR2 SVGIG (reference sequence). This chain's CDR3 is CAWSAQRNTEAFF. CDR3 nucleotides: TGTGCCTGGAGTGCACAGAGGAACACTGAAGCTTTCTTT.

Many counts were recorded for this clonotype. The CDR3 spells CSVEDWGQAVETDTQYF. DNA of the CDR3: TGCAGCGTTGAAGATTGGGGACAGGCGGTGGAAACAGATACGCAGTATTTT. The chain couples TRBV29-1 to TRBJ2-3; 8 bases are shared with TRBD1. V shed 0 bases, J shed 3 bases, and the junction held 11 bases outside the gene matches. The V gene's germline CDR1 is SQVTM and CDR2 ANQGSEA. The CDR3 length is 17 residues.

The chain joins TRBV28 to TRBJ1-5; tentatively, D is TRBD1 (5 bases). Between the trimmed V and J ends, which lost 4 bases and 7 bases, there was a span of 8 bases. The CDR3 totals 12 residues. Germline loops: CDR1 MDHEN, CDR2 SYDVKM. In DNA, the CDR3 is TGTGCCAGCAGTTCCACAGGCCAGCCCCAGCATTTT. Translating it yields CASSSTGQPQHF.

This clonotype has a count of ten or more. The chain is built from TRBV27 and TRBJ2-7; 7 bases fit TRBD1. The CDR3 sequence is 14 residues long. V lost 5 bases to trimming and J lost 4 bases; unmatched junction nucleotides: 8. Germline lookup yields CDR1 MNHEY and CDR2 SMNVEV (reference sequence). For the CDR3, the DNA is TGTGCCAGCAGTGAAGGGGGCGTGGGGTACGAGCAGTACTTC. Residues: CASSEGGVGYEQYF.

This clonotype was detected many times. The chain links TRBV11-3 to TRBJ1-1; a possible D gene is TRBD1 (6 bases). Trimming took 7 bases from V and 5 from J, leaving 11 bases between them. In germline, CDR1 is SGHNT, CDR2 YENEEA. This CDR3 contains 12 residues. The CDR3 loop is CASTQQGTEAFF. As DNA, the CDR3 is TGTGCCAGCACCCAGCAGGGGACTGAAGCTTTCTTT.

The CDR3 DNA reads TGTGCCAGCAGTTTATTAAGGGTCTTAAGCGGAGGCTTCTCTGGGGCCAACGTCCTGACTTTC. Encoded protein: CASSLLRVLSGGFSGANVLTF. V usage is TRBV6-5 and J usage is TRBJ2-6; D perhaps matches TRBD2 (5 bases). This CDR3 contains 21 residues. Germline CDR1 is MNHEY and CDR2 is SVGAGI. V shed 4 bases and J shed 0 bases, with 25 bases lying between them.

This chain connects TRBV2 to TRBJ2-5; D is ambiguous. CDR3 length equals 12 residues. Looked up from germline, CDR1 is SNHLY and CDR2 is FYNNEI. V dropped 10 bases and J dropped 2 bases, with 11 bases sitting between them. The CDR3 sequence: CATGSRQETQYF. Here the CDR3 DNA reads TGTGCCACGGGCAGTCGACAAGAGACCCAGTACTTC.

This clonotype was recorded many times. CDR3 loop: CASREKNRGWETQYF. CDR3 nucleotide sequence: TGTGCCAGCAGGGAAAAAAACAGGGGTTGGGAGACCCAGTACTTC. The V call is TRBV28, the J call TRBJ2-5, with 7 positions matching TRBD1. The CDR3 contains 15 residues. Germline-derived CDR1 and CDR2 are MDHEN and SYDVKM. The J segment lost 5 bases and the V segment lost 6 bases, leaving 12 bases of the junction unmatched.

Ten or more counts support this clonotype. The rearrangement links TRBV12-3 or TRBV12-4 to TRBJ2-1; D may correspond to TRBD1 or TRBD2 (6 bases each). The V and J ends lost 5 bases and 2 bases respectively, with 13 bases between them. CDR3 length equals 15 residues. The DNA for the CDR3 is TGTGCCAGCAGTCGAGAAGGGGGGACCTACAATGAGCAGTTCTTC. Translated: CASSREGGTYNEQFF.

The chain combines TRBV19 with TRBJ2-7; no reliable D call. The CDR3 loop spans 14 amino acids. Germline loops: CDR1 LNHDA, CDR2 SQIVND (reference sequence). V lost 4 bases to trimming and J lost 2 bases, with 12 bases between them. This chain's CDR3 is CASSSTDGAYEQYF. The DNA for the CDR3 is TGTGCCAGTAGTAGTACGGACGGAGCCTACGAGCAGTACTTC.

This clonotype was recorded once. The chain combines TRBV12-3 or TRBV12-4 with TRBJ2-1; D uncertain. V lost 4 bases and J lost 8, with 15 bases in between. The CDR3 totals 14 residues. CDR3 in DNA: TGTGCCAGCAGTTCCGGGCCGCATGGGGATGAGCAGTTCTTC. Amino acids: CASSSGPHGDEQFF.

The V call is TRBV28, the J call TRBJ1-1, with a possible D match to TRBD1 (5 bases). V was pared by 3 bases and J by 8 bases, with 13 bases between. The CDR3 has 13 residues. Germline CDR1 reads MDHEN; CDR2 reads SYDVKM. CDR3 DNA sequence: TGTGCCAGCAGTTTGGGAGGGGTCATAGAAGCTTTCTTT. Its translation: CASSLGGVIEAFF.

This clonotype was counted at least ten times. The V and J genes are TRBV2 and TRBJ1-1, with 10 bases identical to TRBD1. V lost 7 bases and J lost 5; bases outside the gene matches: 7. This CDR3 region has 14 residues. CDR1 is SNHLY and CDR2 is FYNNEI in the germline V gene. This chain's CDR3 is CASKTGQGRTEAFF. CDR3 coding DNA: TGTGCCAGCAAAACGGGACAGGGGAGGACTGAAGCTTTCTTT.

To note about this clonotype: With a much larger clone just one base away, this may be a read error. This rearrangement joins TRBV3-1 to TRBJ2-7; no firm D call. From germline, CDR1 is LGHDT and CDR2 YNNKEL (reference sequence). Between the trimmed V and J ends, which lost 2 bases and 3 bases, there was a span of 11 bases. The CDR3 is 14 residues long. DNA for the CDR3: TGTGCCAGCAGCCAATACGGCAGCATCTACGAGCAGTACTTC. It codes for CASSQYGSIYEQYF.

The table lists this clonotype with many counts. V gene TRBV27 combines with J gene TRBJ1-1, with D unclear. The CDR3 is 13 amino acids. The V gene's germline CDR1 is MNHEY and CDR2 SMNVEV (reference sequence). V lost 0 bases, J lost 4 bases, and 6 bases lay in between. This CDR3 reads CASSLSAGTEAFF. Written as DNA, the CDR3 is TGTGCCAGCAGTTTATCGGCGGGCACTGAAGCTTTCTTT.

This clonotype was detected ten times or more. CDR3 nucleotides: TGTGCCAGCAGCTCAAGCCGGGACAGGGGTTCTTGGCAGCAGTACTTC. Translated, it gives CASSSSRDRGSWQQYF. The chain has TRBV7-9 and TRBJ2-7; 10 nucleotides agree with TRBD1. The J segment lost 8 bases and the V segment lost 4 bases, leaving 14 bases of the junction unmatched. The CDR3 runs 16 residues. CDR1 is SEHNR and CDR2 is FQNEAQ in the germline V gene (reference sequence).

This clonotype was picked up many times. The chain joins TRBV12-3 or TRBV12-4 to TRBJ2-5; 9 nucleotides match TRBD1. The V and J ends lost 3 bases and 1 base, in that order; junction bases with no gene match: 3. This CDR3 spans 15 amino acids. The CDR3, as DNA: TGTGCCAGCAGTTTGGGACAGGGTACCCAAGAGACCCAGTACTTC. Amino acids: CASSLGQGTQETQYF.

The sample holds many counts of this clonotype. This chain uses TRBV5-1 with TRBJ2-2; weak D call: TRBD1 (5 bases). V lost 0 bases and J lost 0, with 9 bases in between. The CDR3 covers 16 residues. The germline CDR1 and CDR2 sequences are SGHRS and YFSETQ. The DNA of the CDR3 is TGCGCCAGCAGCTTGGCGACAGCCCCGAACACCGGGGAGCTGTTTTTT. Amino acid sequence: CASSLATAPNTGELFF. Filled out from reference TRBV5-1 and TRBJ2-2, the complete variable domain reads KAGVTQTPRYLIKTRGQQVTLSCSPISGHRSVSWYQQTPGQGLQFLFEYFSETQRNKGNFPGRFSGRQFSNSRSEMNVSTLELGDSALYLCASSLATAPNTGELFFGEGSRLTVL.

Remarks on this clonotype: This probably arose from a read error, given a far larger clone one base away. The rearrangement links TRBV2 to TRBJ2-1; the match to TRBD1 covers 8 bases. This CDR3 contains 15 residues. The ends lost 4 bases at V and 10 bases at J; junction bases unmatched: 12. The germline gives CDR1 SNHLY, CDR2 FYNNEI. CDR3 sequence reads: CASSVFGTGAYEQFF. The CDR3 coding sequence is TGTGCCAGCAGTGTGTTCGGGACAGGAGCCTACGAGCAGTTCTTC.

This clonotype was found many times. In nucleotides, the CDR3 is TGTGCCAGCCGCTTAACTAGCACAGATACGCAGTATTTT. It yields the protein CASRLTSTDTQYF. This chain connects TRBV28 to TRBJ2-3; D unclear. The germline gives CDR1 MDHEN, CDR2 SYDVKM. This CDR3 spans 13 amino acids. The V gene lost 8 bases and the J gene lost 0 bases, with 9 bases spanning the gap.

The table lists this clonotype with many counts. The genes are TRBV28 and TRBJ1-2; possibly TRBD1 for D (6 bases). Germline CDR1 MDHEN, CDR2 SYDVKM. This CDR3 has 14 residues. The ends were cut back, 6 bases at V and 2 bases at J, with 13 bases in the middle. CDR3: CASSTKQGNYGYTF. Here the CDR3 DNA reads TGTGCCAGCAGCACGAAGCAGGGGAACTATGGCTACACCTTC.

Many counts were recorded for this clonotype. The chain joins TRBV15 to TRBJ1-2; 7 bases match TRBD1. The V segment lost 0 bases and the J segment 6 bases; nucleotides outside the gene matches: 7. This CDR3 has 15 amino acids. Germline CDR1 reads LNHNV; CDR2 reads YYDKDF (reference sequence). The CDR3 DNA sequence: TGTGCCACCAGCAGAGATCTTAAAGGGGGCGATGGCTACACCTTC. It codes for CATSRDLKGGDGYTF.

This clonotype appeared many times. The chain carries TRBV12-3 or TRBV12-4 and TRBJ2-7; TRBD1 is a possible D gene (6 bases). The CDR3 is 15 amino acids. V lost 3 bases and J 1 base, leaving 13 bases between the germline ends. The CDR3 region has the DNA TGTGCCAGCAGTTTTTTCGGGACACAATCCTACGAGCAGTACTTC. The encoded protein is CASSFFGTQSYEQYF.